One and the same sample provided the 30 T cell receptor beta chains below, sequenced in a study of blood T cell repertoires in COVID-19. Measured with immunoSEQ multiplex PCR; TCRdb has only the in-frame clones, and not every one. Among about 160,000 clones, roughly 90% were seen once, and the ten largest hold 6.6%. Sequenced: PBMCs or T cells enriched from blood (not recorded which). The receptors originated from a woman between 45 and 60 years old who had recovered from COVID-19.

V and J are TRBV2 and TRBJ2-7, with D possibly being TRBD1 (5 bases). This CDR3 has 14 amino acids. V gave up 6 bases and J gave up 4 bases, with 16 bases separating them. Germline V CDR1 and CDR2: SNHLY, FYNNEI. CDR3 amino acids: CASSATDLTYEQYF. The CDR3 DNA sequence: TGTGCCAGCAGCGCGACAGATCTAACTTACGAGCAGTACTTC. Using reference TRBV2 and TRBJ2-7 for the parts outside the CDR3, the full variable domain is EPEVTQTPSHQVTQMGQEVILRCVPISNHLYFYWYRQILGQKVEFLVSFYNNEISEKSEIFDDQFSVERPDGSNFTLKIRSTKLEDSAMYFCASSATDLTYEQYFGPGTRLTVT.

The rearrangement uses TRBV5-8 and TRBJ1-4; maybe TRBD1 (5 bases). Trimming stripped 3 bases from V and 4 bases from J, with 10 bases between. The germline V gene encodes CDR1 SGHTS and CDR2 YDEGEE. The length of the CDR3 is 14 residues. The DNA of the CDR3 is TGTGCCAGCAGCTCCCGGGGGGGTAATGAAAAACTGTTTTTT. Translated, it gives CASSSRGGNEKLFF.

V gene TRBV2 combines with J gene TRBJ1-2; D call uncertain. Germline lookup yields CDR1 SNHLY and CDR2 FYNNEI. The V end lost 6 bases, the J end lost 6 bases, and 17 bases lay between the germline ends. This CDR3 is built from 14 residues. The CDR3 DNA follows: TGTGCCAGCAGGACCCCGACACTTCAACATGGCTACACCTTC. Translation gives CASRTPTLQHGYTF.

The rearrangement links TRBV6-5 to TRBJ1-2, with TRBD1 matching over 7 bases. Germline V gene data show CDR1 as MNHEY and CDR2 as SVGAGI. V trimming: 7 bases; J trimming: 5 bases; junction bases outside the gene matches: 7. The CDR3 consists of 13 residues. The CDR3 DNA sequence: TGTGCCAGCACTAGGGGACAGCCTTATGGCTACACCTTC. Translation gives CASTRGQPYGYTF.

The V call is TRBV5-6, the J call TRBJ2-3; D gene ambiguous. CDR1 is SGHDT, CDR2 YYEEEE, per germline. CDR3 length: 13 residues. V was shortened by 1 base and J by 2 bases, with 5 bases between the two germline ends. CDR3 protein: CASSLLFTDTQYF. CDR3 DNA sequence: TGTGCCAGCAGCTTGCTCTTCACAGATACGCAGTATTTT.

The chain carries TRBV6-2 or TRBV6-3 and TRBJ2-3; possible D gene TRBD1, 5 bases. The CDR3 sequence is 17 residues long. V was trimmed by 4 bases and J by 2 bases, leaving 19 bases between them. Germline CDR1 MNHEY, CDR2 SVGEGT. DNA for the CDR3: TGTGCCAGCAGTTCGGGCCCCCCTGACAGTTACACAGATACGCAGTATTTT. This codes for CASSSGPPDSYTDTQYF.

The chain joins TRBV6-2 or TRBV6-3 to TRBJ1-2, with D maybe TRBD1 (5 bases). Trimming removed 5 bases from V and 2 bases from J, with 6 bases in between. CDR3 size: 12 residues. Germline-derived CDR1 and CDR2 are MNHEY and SVGEGT. The DNA for the CDR3 is TGTGCCAGCAGTCGACAGAACTATGGCTACACCTTC. It yields the protein CASSRQNYGYTF.

The rearrangement links TRBV27 to TRBJ1-6; D remains ambiguous. The CDR3 is 14 residues long. V gave up 7 bases and J gave up 4 bases, with 11 bases separating them. Germline CDR1 MNHEY, CDR2 SMNVEV (reference sequence). The CDR3 nucleotides read TGTGCCAGCACCTTCGTCGGGTATAATTCACCCCTCCACTTT. Protein sequence: CASTFVGYNSPLHF.

V and J are TRBV5-8 and TRBJ2-3; TRBD1 might be the D (5 bases). The length of the CDR3 is 15 residues. CDR1 and CDR2 (germline): SGHTS, YDEGEE. V was trimmed by 4 bases and J by 4 bases, leaving 16 bases between them. The CDR3 loop is CASSERTGYADTQYF. CDR3 bases: TGTGCCAGCAGCGAAAGAACAGGATATGCAGATACGCAGTATTTT.

The chain couples TRBV21-1 to TRBJ1-4; TRBD1, the table's D call, was not compared with the DNA. TRBV21-1 is classified as a pseudogene. The CDR3 runs to 12 residues. The CDR3 DNA reads TGTGCCGGATACAGGGCTAGGGAAAAACTGTTTTTT. Encoded protein: CAGYRAREKLFF.

The chain carries TRBV9 and TRBJ1-2; the match to TRBD1 covers 7 bases. The germline CDR1 and CDR2 sequences are SGDLS and YYNGEE. Trimming cost V 0 bases and J 4 bases; bases outside gene matches: 6. CDR3 size: 15 residues. In nucleotides, the CDR3 is TGTGCCAGCAGCGTAGGAGGAGGGGGCGTCTATGGCTACACCTTC. This sequence encodes CASSVGGGGVYGYTF.

To note about this clone: A junction boundary mismatches the germline segment, possibly from a read error. The genes are TRBV19 and TRBJ1-6; the match to TRBD1 covers 8 bases. Germline V gives CDR1 LNHDA, CDR2 SQIVND (reference sequence). This CDR3 comprises 14 residues. CDR3 sequence: CASSIQGANSPPHF. The CDR3 DNA reads TGTGCCAGTAGTATTCAGGGGGCAAATTCACCCCCCCACTTT.

The V gene is TRBV7-9, the J gene TRBJ1-1; TRBD1 matches at 8 bases. CDR3 length: 14 amino acids. Germline-derived CDR1 and CDR2 are SEHNR and FQNEAQ (reference sequence). V trimming: 5 bases; J trimming: 3 bases; junction bases outside the gene matches: 5. CDR3 DNA: TGTGCCAGCAGCCTGCAACAGGGGGACACTGAAGCTTTCTTT. Protein product: CASSLQQGDTEAFF.

This rearrangement joins TRBV15 to TRBJ2-1; a possible D gene is TRBD2 (6 bases). Trimming left V 5 bases short and J 5 bases short, with 22 bases between. Per germline, CDR1 LNHNV and CDR2 YYDKDF (reference sequence). This CDR3 has 17 amino acids. In DNA, the CDR3 is TGTGCCACCAGCGACCACGGACTACCGAGGATCAACAATGAGCAGTTCTTC. Residues: CATSDHGLPRINNEQFF.

J is TRBJ1-6 and V is TRBV6-5, with 7 bases identical to TRBD1. CDR3 length: 13 residues. V dropped 7 bases and J dropped 7; count of bases not matched to a gene: 4. CDR1 is MNHEY and CDR2 is SVGAGI in the germline V gene. The CDR3 coding sequence is TGTGCCAGCAATGCAGGGGGAAATTCACCCCTCCACTTT. Its protein is CASNAGGNSPLHF.

The V gene is TRBV6-2 or TRBV6-3, the J gene TRBJ1-1; D is unclear. V lost 4 bases to trimming and J lost 8 bases, with 14 bases between them. The germline CDR1 and CDR2 sequences are MNHEY and SVGEGT. This CDR3 spans 13 amino acids. As DNA, the CDR3 is TGTGCCAGCAGTTTCCTCGCAGGCTCAGAAGCTTTCTTT. Its translation is CASSFLAGSEAFF.

The genes are TRBV5-1 and TRBJ1-1, with D maybe TRBD1 (5 bases). From germline, CDR1 is SGHRS and CDR2 YFSETQ. The CDR3 contains 14 residues. V was shortened by 5 bases and J by 1 base, with 12 bases between the two germline ends. In nucleotides, the CDR3 is TGCGCCAGCAGATTTCAGGGCTCGAACACTGAAGCTTTCTTT. It yields the protein CASRFQGSNTEAFF. The whole variable domain, remainder taken from reference TRBV5-1 and TRBJ1-1, is KAGVTQTPRYLIKTRGQQVTLSCSPISGHRSVSWYQQTPGQGLQFLFEYFSETQRNKGNFPGRFSGRQFSNSRSEMNVSTLELGDSALYLCASRFQGSNTEAFFGQGTRLTVV.

The chain's CDR3 is CASSLRPGQSSYNSPLHF. The DNA for the CDR3 is TGTGCCAGCAGCCTCCGGCCGGGACAAAGCTCCTATAATTCACCCCTCCACTTT. The chain joins TRBV7-8 to TRBJ1-6; weak D call: TRBD1 (6 bases). CDR3 length equals 18 residues. Trimming shortened V by 5 bases and J by 0 bases, and 17 bases separated the two germline ends. Germline V lookup: CDR1 SGHVS, CDR2 FQNEAQ.

The J gene is TRBJ1-2, the V gene TRBV6-5; D call uncertain. There are 14 residues in the CDR3. The V and J ends lost 7 bases and 4 bases respectively, with 16 bases between them. Germline V gene lookup returns CDR1 MNHEY and CDR2 SVGAGI. For the CDR3, the DNA is TGTGCCAGCACCGATCCGGGATCCCTCTATGGCTACACCTTC. This translates into CASTDPGSLYGYTF.

This clone was counted a few times. The chain joins TRBV29-1 to TRBJ1-2, with D hard to call. Germline CDR1 is SQVTM and CDR2 is ANQGSEA. Trimming took off 1 base at V and 8 bases at J, with 14 bases between the two ends. CDR3 length: 13 amino acids. The CDR3 spells CSVEGGGRFGYTF. CDR3 bases: TGCAGCGTTGAAGGAGGAGGGCGGTTCGGCTACACCTTC.

The chain is built from TRBV6-5 and TRBJ2-7; possible D gene TRBD2, 7 bases. Germline V gives CDR1 MNHEY, CDR2 SVGAGI. This CDR3 has 16 residues. V was pared by 0 bases and J by 2 bases, with 14 bases between. The chain's CDR3 is CASSYSAGAPTYEQYF. The DNA of the CDR3 is TGTGCCAGCAGTTACTCGGCGGGGGCCCCTACCTACGAGCAGTACTTC.

This clone was detected a few times. V and J are TRBV7-9 and TRBJ2-7, with D maybe TRBD2 (7 bases). The germline gives CDR1 SEHNR, CDR2 FQNEAQ (reference sequence). There are 16 residues in the CDR3. Deletions cut 5 bases from V and 3 bases from J, with 20 bases between. The CDR3 DNA is TGTGCCAGCAGCCCGGTGGGGGGGGGCACCAACTACGAGCAGTACTTC. Its protein product is CASSPVGGGTNYEQYF.

The V gene is TRBV7-8, the J gene TRBJ2-1; possible D gene TRBD2, 6 bases. CDR1 is SGHVS and CDR2 is FQNEAQ in the germline V gene. V was clipped by 5 bases and J by 16 bases, with 15 bases between them. This CDR3 contains 11 residues. The CDR3 DNA reads TGTGCCAGCAGCCCCGGGAGCCCCCCTTTCTTC. This codes for CASSPGSPPFF.

The chain combines TRBV4-3 with TRBJ2-4; 7 positions agree with TRBD1. Germline V gene data show CDR1 as LGHNA and CDR2 as YSLEER. The CDR3 sequence is 18 residues long. J lost 3 bases, V lost 2 bases, and 13 bases had no gene match. The CDR3 coding sequence is TGCGCCAGCAGCCAATGGGGGCAAGGGGGCGCAGGCAAAAACATTCAGTACTTC. Amino acids: CASSQWGQGGAGKNIQYF.

The genes are TRBV7-2 and TRBJ1-4; D is unclear. This CDR3 region has 15 residues. CDR1 is SGHTA, CDR2 FQGNSA, per germline. V dropped 1 base and J dropped 7 bases, with 13 bases sitting between them. The CDR3 sequence: CASSLDRGLGEKLFF. CDR3 coding DNA: TGTGCCAGCAGCTTAGACCGCGGGTTGGGTGAAAAACTGTTTTTT. The full variable domain, in which reference TRBV7-2 and TRBJ1-4 provide the parts outside the CDR3, is GAGVSQSPSNKVTEKGKDVELRCDPISGHTALYWYRQSLGQGLEFLIYFQGNSAPDKSGLPSDRFSAERTGGSVSTLTIQRTQQEDSAVYLCASSLDRGLGEKLFFGSGTQLSVL.

V usage is TRBV4-2 and J usage is TRBJ2-5, with a tentative D call TRBD2 (6 bases). Germline CDR1 LGHNA, CDR2 YNFKEQ. This CDR3 has 16 residues. V was clipped by 1 base and J by 4 bases, with 16 bases between them. The DNA for the CDR3 is TGTGCCAGCAGCCAAGGTAGTAGCGGAAGGGGAGAGACCCAGTACTTC. Protein: CASSQGSSGRGETQYF.

The V gene is TRBV4-1, the J gene TRBJ1-2; TRBD1 aligns across 11 bases. With V trimmed by 0 bases and J by 6 bases, 6 bases remained unmatched. The CDR3 spans 16 residues. Germline CDR1 is MGHRA and CDR2 is YSYEKL. Written as DNA, the CDR3 is TGCGCCAGCAGCCAAGAGGGACAGGGGGGAAAGAATGGCTACACCTTC. Amino acid sequence: CASSQEGQGGKNGYTF.

This clone came up a few times. The J gene is TRBJ1-5, the V gene TRBV28; 10 bases fit TRBD1. CDR3 length: 18 residues. The V segment lost 5 bases and the J segment 2 bases; nucleotides outside the gene matches: 12. Per germline, CDR1 MDHEN and CDR2 SYDVKM. CDR3 bases: TGTGCCAGCAGTGCTATGGCTGTGGGGACAGGGGGCAATCAGCCCCAGCATTTT. It specifies CASSAMAVGTGGNQPQHF.

This clone was seen a few times. This rearrangement joins TRBV6-5 to TRBJ2-1; 9 nucleotides match TRBD2. J was trimmed by 9 bases and V by 4 bases; bases with no gene match: 7. Germline V CDR1 and CDR2: MNHEY, SVGAGI. The CDR3 is 14 amino acids. CDR3 sequence (DNA): TGTGCCAGCAGTTTTGTGGCGGGGGGGCGTGAGCAGTTCTTC. It translates to CASSFVAGGREQFF.

The chain is built from TRBV5-1 and TRBJ2-1, with TRBD1 identical over 9 bases. Germline V gene lookup returns CDR1 SGHRS and CDR2 YFSETQ. This CDR3 is 17 amino acids long. Germline trimming cut 4 bases from V and 6 bases from J; bases unmatched to any gene: 14. CDR3 sequence reads: CASSTTGQGPLSNEQFF. The CDR3 DNA reads as TGCGCCAGCAGCACAACCGGACAGGGGCCCCTATCCAATGAGCAGTTCTTC.